The next 14 T cell receptor beta chains were all read from a single sample in a study of T cell repertoires in cytomegalovirus infection. Via MiXCR, TCRdb re-called the reads, giving one row per CDR3 protein. This sample carries about 900,000 distinct CDR3 sequences, approximately 31% of them seen once, and the ten largest clones take roughly 12%. For these receptors, no antigen is known. The sequencing here drew on cultured CD8+ T cells from PBMCs, taken from culture after CMV antigen stimulation. The receptors were gathered from a human donor in good health (CMV status not recorded). Some clones in this sample may be carry-over from other donors' samples.

This clonotype was detected ten times or more. V usage is TRBV4-3 and J usage is TRBJ2-1; D remains unclear. Germline loops: CDR1 LGHNA, CDR2 YSLEER. The CDR3 is 14 amino acids. V lost 0 bases, J lost 7 bases, and 10 bases lay in between. The CDR3: CASSQDFGRNEQFF. The DNA of the CDR3 is TGCGCCAGCAGCCAAGACTTCGGAAGGAATGAGCAGTTCTTC.

Details on this clonotype: A clone one base away is much larger, so this may be a read error. The V call is TRBV28, the J call TRBJ1-4, with D unresolved. In germline, CDR1 is MDHEN, CDR2 SYDVKM. This CDR3 has 15 residues. Deletions cut 3 bases from V and 5 bases from J, with 13 bases between. In DNA form, the CDR3 reads TGTGCCAGCAGTTTCGACCTGTCCCAGAATGAAAAACTGTTTTTT. Its protein product is CASSFDLSQNEKLFF.

In regard to this clonotype: This sequence may be a read error, since a much larger clone differs from it by one base. This rearrangement joins TRBV6-2 or TRBV6-3 to TRBJ2-5; D is ambiguous. The CDR3 totals 14 residues. Germline V gene data show CDR1 as MNHEY and CDR2 as SVGEGT. CDR3 amino acids: CANSYLGSQETQYF. CDR3 in DNA: TGTGCCAACAGTTATTTGGGCAGCCAAGAGACCCAGTACTTC.

This chain joins TRBV6-2 or TRBV6-3 and TRBJ2-5; D unclear. Trimming removed 11 bases at V and 4 bases at J, with 11 bases between. CDR1 and CDR2 from the germline V gene are MNHEY and SVGEGT. The CDR3 spans 11 residues. The CDR3 loop reads CAVRMGETQYF. CDR3 sequence (DNA): TGTGCCGTACGGATGGGAGAGACCCAGTACTTC.

This clonotype was detected many times. As DNA, the CDR3 is TGTGCCACCGCTGACAGGCGCTTGAACACTGAAGCTTTCTTT. Its translation is CATADRRLNTEAFF. This chain links TRBV7-9 with TRBJ1-1; D perhaps matches TRBD1 (6 bases). V lost 10 bases, J lost 0 bases, and 15 bases lay in between. The germline V gene has CDR1 SEHNR and CDR2 FQNEAQ (reference sequence). This CDR3 comprises 14 residues.

This chain links TRBV27 with TRBJ2-5; D gene unclear. The V and J ends lost 5 bases and 7 bases respectively, with 11 bases between them. Germline V lookup: CDR1 MNHEY, CDR2 SMNVEV (reference sequence). The CDR3 has 12 residues. CDR3 coding DNA: TGTGCCAGCAGTCCCCCCTATGGGACCCAGTACTTC. Protein: CASSPPYGTQYF.

The chain recombines TRBV2 with TRBJ1-4; D gene uncertain. The CDR3 is 14 residues long. Between the trimmed V and J ends, which lost 4 bases and 6 bases, there was a span of 12 bases. Germline-derived CDR1 and CDR2 are SNHLY and FYNNEI. The CDR3 DNA sequence: TGTGCCAGCAGTGTCTATGCGTCAGATGAAAAACTGTTTTTT. The encoded protein is CASSVYASDEKLFF.

V and J are TRBV4-1 and TRBJ2-1; D is perhaps TRBD1 (6 bases). Per germline, CDR1 MGHRA and CDR2 YSYEKL. The V and J ends lost 3 bases and 3 bases respectively, with 12 bases between them. The CDR3 sequence is 15 residues long. CDR3 in amino acids: CASSQIRDNYNEQFF. Here the CDR3 DNA reads TGCGCCAGCAGCCAGATCCGGGACAACTACAATGAGCAGTTCTTC.

This clonotype was seen just once. This sequence joins TRBV20-1 and TRBJ1-5; no definite D call. The CDR3 has 13 amino acids. Germline CDR1 and CDR2: DFQATT and SNEGSKA (reference sequence). V was clipped by 6 bases and J by 3 bases, with 12 bases between them. Here the CDR3 reads CSADAGNNQPQHF. The CDR3 DNA is TGCAGTGCCGATGCAGGCAACAATCAGCCCCAGCATTTT.

V is TRBV27 and J is TRBJ1-1; D perhaps matches TRBD1 (6 bases). This CDR3 has 13 amino acids. Looked up from germline, CDR1 is MNHEY and CDR2 is SMNVEV (reference sequence). Trimming stripped 7 bases from V and 7 bases from J, with 16 bases between. The CDR3 DNA reads as TGTGCCAGCACCACTACTCTAGGGGGTGAAGCTTTCTTT. This translates into CASTTTLGGEAFF.

The rearrangement links TRBV7-2 to TRBJ2-7, with 8 bases lining up with TRBD2. The J segment lost 7 bases and the V segment lost 5 bases, leaving 13 bases of the junction unmatched. Germline assignment: CDR1 SGHTA and CDR2 FQGNSA. The CDR3 has 15 residues. The CDR3, as DNA: TGTACCAGCAGCGGGAGGGTTAGCGGGGCAAGTGAGCAGTACGTC. The encoded protein is CTSSGRVSGASEQYV.

This chain links TRBV5-4 with TRBJ2-7, with 7 bases lining up with TRBD2. The CDR3 contains 12 residues. J lost 4 bases, V lost 3 bases, and 1 base had no gene match. CDR1 SGHNT and CDR2 YYREEE come from the germline V gene (reference sequence). The CDR3 is CASSWGGYEQYV. Written as DNA, the CDR3 is TGTGCCAGCAGCTGGGGGGGTTACGAGCAGTACGTC.

This chain connects TRBV7-9 to TRBJ2-6; 8 positions match TRBD1. The CDR3 sequence is 19 residues long. Germline values: CDR1 SEHNR, CDR2 FQNEAQ (reference sequence). V shed 5 bases, J shed 0 bases, and the junction held 12 bases outside the gene matches. Here the CDR3 reads CASSPLRTGWSSGANVLTF. DNA for the CDR3: TGTGCCAGCAGCCCACTTCGGACAGGGTGGAGCTCTGGGGCCAACGTCCTGACTTTC.

This clonotype was counted only a few times. The CDR3 nucleotides are TGTGCCAGCAGCCTAAGGTCCAGGAGCATACCCAATCAGCCCCAGCATTTT. This encodes CASSLRSRSIPNQPQHF. The chain recombines TRBV7-8 with TRBJ1-5; unclear D gene. The CDR3 contains 17 residues. Looked up from germline, CDR1 is SGHVS and CDR2 is FQNEAQ. The V end was cut by 5 bases, the J end by 3 bases, with 20 bases between.